This passage covers 4 T cell receptor beta chains from one sample sequenced in a study of T cell repertoires in cytomegalovirus infection. TCRdb used MiXCR to reprocess the reads, holding one entry per CDR3 protein. In the table there are hundreds of thousands of distinct CDR3 sequences, roughly a tenth of which are singletons. Sequenced input: PBMCs. Receptors originate from a human donor in good health (CMV status not recorded). Some clones in this sample may be carry-over from other donors' samples.

V and J are TRBV28 and TRBJ2-7; 10 nucleotides agree with TRBD1. CDR3 length: 15 residues. Germline assignment: CDR1 MDHEN and CDR2 SYDVKM. V shed 2 bases, J shed 7 bases, and the junction held 8 bases outside the gene matches. The CDR3: CASSLGTGARWEQYV. CDR3 DNA sequence: TGTGCCAGCAGTTTAGGGACAGGGGCGAGATGGGAGCAGTACGTC.

J is TRBJ2-3 and V is TRBV4-2; D unresolved. The germline V and J ends were trimmed by 1 base and 11 bases, with 13 bases remaining between them. The CDR3 is made up of 13 amino acids. Germline V gene lookup returns CDR1 LGHNA and CDR2 YNFKEQ. The CDR3 sequence is CASSQGGGRGQYF. CDR3 coding DNA: TGTGCCAGCAGCCAAGGAGGCGGACGAGGGCAGTATTTT.

Worth noting for this clonotype: A much larger clone lies one base from this, so it may be a read error. The V gene is TRBV7-9, the J gene TRBJ1-6; D may be TRBD1 (6 bases). CDR1 and CDR2 from the germline V gene are SEHNR and FQNEAQ (reference sequence). Deletions cut 5 bases from V and 6 bases from J, with 8 bases between. The CDR3 runs to 13 residues. The CDR3 sequence is CASSQDSNSPLHF. CDR3 sequence (DNA): TGTGCCAGCAGCCAGGACAGTAATTCACCCCTCCACTTT. Based on the CDR3 plus reference TRBV7-9 and TRBJ1-6, the full variable domain is DTGVSQNPRHKITKRGQNVTFRCDPISEHNRLYWYRQTLGQGPEFLTYFQNEAQLEKSRLLSDRFSAERPKGSFSTLEIQRTEQGDSAMYLCASSQDSNSPLHFGNGTRLTVT.

This clonotype occurred many times. V is TRBV7-9 and J is TRBJ1-1; D gene unclear. V was pared by 3 bases and J by 5 bases, with 7 bases between. The CDR3 covers 12 residues. CDR1 is SEHNR and CDR2 is FQNEAQ in the germline V gene (reference sequence). The CDR3 here is CASSFKGTEAFF. CDR3 sequence (DNA): TGTGCCAGCAGCTTCAAGGGAACTGAAGCTTTCTTT.